These 10 T cell receptor beta chains came from one sample sequenced in a study of blood T cell repertoires in COVID-19. The assay was immunoSEQ multiplex PCR, and TCRdb's table has in-frame clones only and misses some. This table holds approximately 82,000 clones, around 85% found once. The sample consisted of peripheral blood. The receptors come from a woman aged 70 to 79 with active or convalescent COVID-19.

The chain couples TRBV13 to TRBJ2-3; possible D gene TRBD1, 6 bases. CDR3 length: 14 residues. Germline lookup yields CDR1 PRHDT and CDR2 FYEKMQ (reference sequence). Between the trimmed V and J ends, which lost 5 bases and 0 bases, there was a span of 9 bases. CDR3 amino acids: CASSHGTSTDTQYF. Written as DNA, the CDR3 is TGTGCCAGCAGCCATGGGACAAGCACAGATACGCAGTATTTT.

The chain links TRBV6-2 or TRBV6-3 to TRBJ2-1; possibly TRBD1 for D (6 bases). The ends were cut back, 2 bases at V and 3 bases at J, with 17 bases in the middle. The germline V gene has CDR1 MNHEY and CDR2 SVGEGT. This CDR3 is built from 17 residues. The CDR3 coding sequence is TGTGCCAGCAGTTACGTACGAAGGGGGTCGAGCTACAATGAGCAGTTCTTC. Residues: CASSYVRRGSSYNEQFF.

The chain couples TRBV3-1 (or the pseudogene TRBV3-2) to TRBJ2-5, with 7 bases lining up with TRBD2. V shed 4 bases, J shed 5 bases, and the junction held 13 bases outside the gene matches. Germline loops: CDR1 LGHDT, CDR2 YNNKEL (reference sequence). This CDR3 is built from 16 residues. CDR3 loop: CASSLKRGGRRETQYF. The DNA of the CDR3 is TGTGCCAGCAGCCTTAAGCGGGGAGGGCGAAGGGAGACCCAGTACTTC.

V is TRBV2 and J is TRBJ1-5, with D unresolved. V was cut by 6 bases and J by 5 bases, with 14 bases left in between. CDR1 and CDR2 (germline): SNHLY, FYNNEI. The CDR3 covers 14 residues. CDR3 amino acids: CASSEDSGYQPQHF. The CDR3 coding sequence is TGTGCCAGCAGCGAGGATAGTGGATATCAGCCCCAGCATTTT.

V and J are TRBV4-3 and TRBJ2-7, with 8 bases fitting TRBD1. Germline loops: CDR1 LGHNA, CDR2 YSLEER. There are 19 residues in the CDR3. J was trimmed by 4 bases and V by 0 bases; bases with no gene match: 17. Here the CDR3 DNA reads TGCGCCAGCAGCCAAGATCTTTGGGACAGGTCCGGGATGAAATACGAGCAGTACTTC. Translated, it gives CASSQDLWDRSGMKYEQYF.

The genes are TRBV7-9 and TRBJ1-2; 8 bases are shared with TRBD1. Trimming removed 5 bases from V and 4 bases from J; junction bases left unmatched: 12. CDR3 length: 16 residues. The germline CDR1 and CDR2 sequences are SEHNR and FQNEAQ (reference sequence). The DNA for the CDR3 is TGTGCCAGCAGCCCGGGGTGGACAGGGTCCATCTATGGCTACACCTTC. It is translated as CASSPGWTGSIYGYTF.

This chain connects TRBV2 to TRBJ2-7, with 10 nucleotides matching TRBD2. Germline values: CDR1 SNHLY, CDR2 FYNNEI. CDR3 length equals 14 residues. Trimming took 6 bases from V and 3 from J; bases not matched to a gene: 5. The CDR3 DNA is TGTGCCAGCAGCGGACTAGCGGAATTCTACGAGCAGTACTTC. Amino acid sequence: CASSGLAEFYEQYF. Full variable domain (rest looked up from reference TRBV2 and TRBJ2-7): EPEVTQTPSHQVTQMGQEVILRCVPISNHLYFYWYRQILGQKVEFLVSFYNNEISEKSEIFDDQFSVERPDGSNFTLKIRSTKLEDSAMYFCASSGLAEFYEQYFGPGTRLTVT.

This chain connects TRBV18 to TRBJ2-2; D uncertain. The V end lost 3 bases, the J end lost 4 bases, and 9 bases lay between the germline ends. Germline V CDR1 and CDR2: KGHSH, LQKENI. The CDR3 has 14 residues. CDR3 in amino acids: CASSPYSSTGELFF. Here the CDR3 DNA reads TGTGCCAGCTCACCTTATTCGAGCACCGGGGAGCTGTTTTTT.

A single count supports this clone. The CDR3 DNA reads TGTGCCAGCAGACGGCAGGGAGGGACTGAAGCTTTCTTT. Translated: CASRRQGGTEAFF. The chain employs TRBV28 and TRBJ1-1; D perhaps matches TRBD1 (5 bases). The CDR3 totals 13 residues. Trimming left V 6 bases short and J 5 bases short, with 13 bases between. The germline CDR1 and CDR2 sequences are MDHEN and SYDVKM.

The gene calls are TRBV6-5 and TRBJ2-1; D possibly corresponds to TRBD1 (5 bases). The CDR3 spans 12 residues. Per germline, CDR1 MNHEY and CDR2 SVGAGI. Between the trimmed V and J ends, which lost 8 bases and 7 bases, there was a span of 12 bases. The CDR3, as DNA: TGTGCCAGCCAGGGAACCGTTAATGAGCAGTTCTTC. It translates to CASQGTVNEQFF.